The present T cell receptor beta chain was sequenced within a study of T cell responses to AZD1222 COVID-19 vaccine (dated by TCRdb to the early 2020s). For context, the study as a whole: Because spike-specific TCR depth and breadth did not differ between the two schedules, AZD1222 recipients who got a second dose at roughly 4 weeks were pooled with those who got a second dose at roughly 12 weeks. TCR sequencing was performed for some 250 trial participants, of whom about 200 were given two doses of AZD1222 and around 25 were given two doses of MenACWY control vaccine. Enrollment into the trials was organized by age into subgroups of 18-55, 56-69 and 70-plus years, and those subgroups contained roughly 150, 30 and 60 TCR-sequenced participants, respectively.

From cysteine to phenylalanine, the CDR3 is 15 amino acids long. The CDR3 DNA has 45 bases and is translated from base 1. V has 7 bases trimmed and J has 2 bases trimmed; junction bases matching no gene number 9. According to the germline V gene (reference sequence), CDR1 reads LNHDA and CDR2 reads SQIVND. The CDR3 regions of human TCRbeta chains were analyzed by immunosequencing. Per the source publication's procedure: TCRs in the repertoires were matched against a reference library of SARS-CoV-2-specific TCRs that had been generated with the MIRA antigen-specificity platform. Breadth was defined as the fraction of unique TCRs that were SARS-CoV-2-associated. Depth was defined as the fraction of total T cells that were SARS-CoV-2-associated. Each spike-specific TCR was assigned to its reactive spike region and to a CD4 or CD8 class using the MIRA data. Log10-transformed breadth and depth values were compared by one-way ANOVA with Sidak's multiple comparisons tests. TCRdb mirrors the immuneACCESS table, restricted to in-frame sequences. Some clones are absent from its copies; in checked studies, under half trace to an unresolved V gene, and the reason for the others is unknown. Clonal size and the V and J genes are those of that table, whereas D and trimming came from the DNA. The sample has some 130,000 clones on record, about 90% of them singletons. The ten largest clones represent about 3.7% of the sample.

Beyond this particular receptor, the publication reports: After two AZD1222 doses, spike-specific TCR breadth and depth were significantly higher than at day 0 and than in MenACWY recipients. Vaccine-associated CD4 TCRs spanned the whole spike protein, with dominant responses in regions 160-218 and 743-854. Reportedly, close to half of the unique spike-specific TCRs recognized epitopes lying outside the regions that are mutated in the B.1.351 and B.1.1.7 variants. Conclusions about previously exposed vaccinees are limited because only six or seven AZD1222 recipients were SARS-CoV-2 seropositive at baseline. Most participants were white British and females outnumbered males, and the authors suggested that clonal diversity may have been underestimated. The 56-69-year group was small, and its depth increase did not reach significance, likely because of low power. Because no samples from the day 14 peak response were available, repertoires could be characterized only after the peak T cell response.

Of note for this clone: Its antigen is still unknown. Nothing much larger sits one base from this clone, and base qualities are not available.

The time point label here, explained by the study, means: baseline before first vaccination. Vaccinee samples came from UK trials COV001 and COV002, including a single-blind randomized controlled phase 2/3 trial of AZD1222 (ChAdOx1 nCoV-19) in healthy adults. For TCRbeta chain sequencing, PBMC samples were collected from trial participants at day 0 and at day 28 after the second dose. The source is an adult in good health. Rearrangement joined TRBV19 to TRBJ2-3; 7 central bases correspond to TRBD1. Sequences were derived from peripheral blood, sampled on day 0 of AZD1222 vaccination. The base sequence is TGTGCCAGTACCCCAGGGGGTTTCACCACAGATACGCAGTATTTT. Its amino acids are CASTPGGFTTDTQYF.